The next 18 T cell receptor beta chains were all read from a single sample in a study of cytomegalovirus exposure and HLA in healthy donors. Method: immunoSEQ multiplex PCR; TCRdb's copy keeps in-frame clones and lacks some. The sample records some 170,000 clones, approximately 96% being singletons. Specimen: PBMCs. The receptors originated from a woman aged 18-29 years in good health and CMV-seronegative.

The rearrangement links TRBV5-4 to TRBJ2-3; TRBD2 matches 15 bases. Germline assignment: CDR1 SGHNT and CDR2 YYREEE (reference sequence). There are 17 residues in the CDR3. Losses at the gene ends were 4 bases for V and 2 bases for J; bases not matched to a gene: 5. This CDR3 reads CASSPGTSGRYTDTQYF. The CDR3 DNA reads as TGTGCCAGCAGCCCTGGGACTAGCGGGAGGTACACAGATACGCAGTATTTT. Full variable domain (rest looked up from reference TRBV5-4 and TRBJ2-3): ETGVTQSPTHLIKTRGQQVTLRCSSQSGHNTVSWYQQALGQGPQFIFQYYREEENGRGNFPPRFSGLQFPNYSSELNVNALELDDSALYLCASSPGTSGRYTDTQYFGPGTRLTVL.

The chain uses TRBV19 and TRBJ2-5; D is possibly TRBD2 (6 bases). The CDR3 totals 12 residues. Germline V gene data show CDR1 as LNHDA and CDR2 as SQIVND (reference sequence). V was cut by 5 bases and J by 5 bases, with 9 bases left in between. CDR3 in amino acids: CASSDRGETQYF. The CDR3 DNA reads TGTGCCAGTAGTGACCGGGGGGAGACCCAGTACTTC.

In its sample, this clone was seen once. V and J are TRBV7-3 and TRBJ2-3; D possibly corresponds to TRBD1 (6 bases). The germline V gene encodes CDR1 SGHTA and CDR2 FQGTGA. This CDR3 spans 16 amino acids. The V end was cut by 4 bases, the J end by 2 bases, with 16 bases between. This chain's CDR3 is CASSYGPGQNTDTQYF. In DNA form, the CDR3 reads TGTGCCAGCAGCTACGGTCCGGGACAAAACACAGATACGCAGTATTTT.

The chain employs TRBV5-1 and TRBJ2-7, with unresolved D. The CDR3 length is 13 residues. CDR1 is SGHRS, CDR2 YFSETQ, per germline. V lost 0 bases, J lost 3 bases, and 7 bases lay in between. The CDR3 nucleotides are TGCGCCAGCAGCTTGGGAGACTTCTACGAGCAGTACTTC. This codes for CASSLGDFYEQYF.

This rearrangement joins TRBV5-4 to TRBJ1-2; D is undetermined. Trimming took off 6 bases at V and 1 base at J, with 16 bases between the two ends. The CDR3 runs 15 residues. Germline assignment: CDR1 SGHNT and CDR2 YYREEE (reference sequence). The CDR3 DNA is TGTGCCAGCAACCCAACTCTCGGGAGTAACTATGGCTACACCTTC. This translates into CASNPTLGSNYGYTF. Full variable domain (outside the CDR3, taken from reference TRBV5-4 and TRBJ1-2): ETGVTQSPTHLIKTRGQQVTLRCSSQSGHNTVSWYQQALGQGPQFIFQYYREEENGRGNFPPRFSGLQFPNYSSELNVNALELDDSALYLCASNPTLGSNYGYTFGSGTRLTVV.

This chain joins TRBV4-3 and TRBJ1-5; TRBD1 might be the D (6 bases). The CDR3 runs to 15 residues. Between the trimmed V and J ends, which lost 0 bases and 7 bases, there was a span of 13 bases. Germline V lookup: CDR1 LGHNA, CDR2 YSLEER. The CDR3 region has the DNA TGCGCCAGCAGCCAAGATCGATCAGGGGCCCAGCCCCAGCATTTT. Protein: CASSQDRSGAQPQHF.

The gene calls are TRBV7-2 and TRBJ2-7, with D possibly being TRBD1 (6 bases). V was shortened by 4 bases and J by 2 bases, with 12 bases between the two germline ends. This CDR3 comprises 14 residues. From germline, CDR1 is SGHTA and CDR2 FQGNSA. The CDR3 region is CASSYTGIAYEQYF. CDR3 nucleotide sequence: TGTGCCAGCAGCTATACAGGGATCGCCTACGAGCAGTACTTC.

The chain links TRBV7-6 to TRBJ2-7; 8 bases line up with TRBD1. V trimming: 1 base; J trimming: 2 bases; junction bases outside the gene matches: 10. Germline CDR1 SGHVS, CDR2 FNYEAQ. The CDR3 runs 17 residues. CDR3 in DNA: TGTGCCAGCAGCTTAGGGGACAGGACAGGGTCTACCTACGAGCAGTACTTC. Amino acid sequence: CASSLGDRTGSTYEQYF.

The chain uses TRBV5-4 and TRBJ2-7, with TRBD1 as a possible D gene (6 bases). The CDR3 totals 14 residues. The V gene's germline CDR1 is SGHNT and CDR2 YYREEE (reference sequence). The V end was cut by 2 bases, the J end by 2 bases, with 11 bases between. As DNA, the CDR3 is TGTGCCAGCAGCTTTAATGGGGGCCCCTACGAGCAGTACTTC. Translation gives CASSFNGGPYEQYF. Looking up the rest from reference TRBV5-4 and TRBJ2-7 gives the full variable domain: ETGVTQSPTHLIKTRGQQVTLRCSSQSGHNTVSWYQQALGQGPQFIFQYYREEENGRGNFPPRFSGLQFPNYSSELNVNALELDDSALYLCASSFNGGPYEQYFGPGTRLTVT.

J is TRBJ2-7 and V is TRBV15; 10 bases align to TRBD1. The V gene's germline CDR1 is LNHNV and CDR2 YYDKDF (reference sequence). V shed 0 bases and J 4 bases; nucleotides not matched to a gene: 6. CDR3 length: 16 amino acids. The CDR3 protein is CATSRDAGQGVYEQYF. The CDR3 region has the DNA TGTGCCACCAGCAGAGATGCCGGACAGGGGGTTTACGAGCAGTACTTC.

The chain joins TRBV9 to TRBJ2-1; 9 bases are shared with TRBD1. With V trimmed by 4 bases and J by 1 base, 3 bases remained unmatched. The CDR3 length is 15 residues. Germline CDR1 and CDR2: SGDLS and YYNGEE. The CDR3, as DNA: TGTGCCAGCAGCACGGGACAGGGTTCCTACAATGAGCAGTTCTTC. This encodes CASSTGQGSYNEQFF.

The chain employs TRBV7-9 and TRBJ1-4; 9 bases line up with TRBD1. V shed 5 bases and J 3 bases; nucleotides not matched to a gene: 4. This CDR3 comprises 15 residues. Germline CDR1 reads SEHNR; CDR2 reads FQNEAQ (reference sequence). This CDR3 reads CASSPRQGANEKLFF. The CDR3 nucleotides are TGTGCCAGCAGCCCTAGACAGGGGGCTAATGAAAAACTGTTTTTT.

The V gene is TRBV27, the J gene TRBJ2-5, with a possible D match to TRBD2 (5 bases). Trimming shortened V by 1 base and J by 5 bases, and 11 bases separated the two germline ends. Looked up from germline, CDR1 is MNHEY and CDR2 is SMNVEV (reference sequence). There are 14 residues in the CDR3. CDR3 region: CASSLFGGRETQYF. CDR3 sequence (DNA): TGTGCCAGCAGTTTATTCGGAGGCAGGGAGACCCAGTACTTC.

V gene TRBV7-2 combines with J gene TRBJ1-2, with D maybe TRBD1 (5 bases). This CDR3 contains 13 residues. Germline values: CDR1 SGHTA, CDR2 FQGNSA. With 1 base removed from V and 4 bases from J, the gap between germline ends came to 7 bases. CDR3 loop: CASSLDRTYGYTF. CDR3 nucleotide sequence: TGTGCCAGCAGCTTAGACAGGACCTATGGCTACACCTTC.

The rearrangement uses TRBV7-8 and TRBJ1-1; no reliable D call. The CDR3 extends over 15 amino acids. CDR1 and CDR2 from the germline V gene are SGHVS and FQNEAQ. Trimming removed 2 bases at V and 0 bases at J, with 10 bases between. The CDR3 DNA is TGTGCCAGCAGCTTATTTTCGCGCCTGAACACTGAAGCTTTCTTT. Encoded protein: CASSLFSRLNTEAFF.

The chain recombines TRBV2 with TRBJ1-2, with a tentative D call TRBD1 (6 bases). V was shortened by 3 bases and J by 3 bases, with 8 bases between the two germline ends. This CDR3 region has 13 residues. Germline loops: CDR1 SNHLY, CDR2 FYNNEI. CDR3 in DNA: TGTGCCAGCAGTGAGGGACAACACTATGGCTACACCTTC. It translates to CASSEGQHYGYTF.

V usage is TRBV7-8 and J usage is TRBJ1-4; D call uncertain. CDR1 SGHVS and CDR2 FQNEAQ come from the germline V gene. The CDR3 loop spans 16 amino acids. V was pared by 5 bases and J by 8 bases, with 21 bases between. CDR3 loop: CASSVMKGLGGEKLFF. The CDR3 coding sequence is TGTGCCAGCAGCGTAATGAAAGGGTTGGGAGGGGAAAAACTGTTTTTT.

The V gene is TRBV5-1, the J gene TRBJ1-2; 8 nucleotides align to TRBD1. Germline CDR1 reads SGHRS; CDR2 reads YFSETQ. The CDR3 spans 15 residues. J gave up 4 bases and V 0 bases, and 5 bases lay outside the gene matches. Here the CDR3 reads CASSLAGGESYGYTF. The CDR3 DNA reads as TGCGCCAGCAGCTTGGCAGGGGGCGAGAGCTATGGCTACACCTTC. The full variable domain, in which reference TRBV5-1 and TRBJ1-2 provide the parts outside the CDR3, is KAGVTQTPRYLIKTRGQQVTLSCSPISGHRSVSWYQQTPGQGLQFLFEYFSETQRNKGNFPGRFSGRQFSNSRSEMNVSTLELGDSALYLCASSLAGGESYGYTFGSGTRLTVV.